The 14 T cell receptor beta chains below all came from one sample that was sequenced in a study of blood T cells in healthy people across ages. The use of a sample-barcoded 5' primer and a J-beta primer mix characterized a second PCR of about 6 to 12 cycles. TCRdb itself ran the 5' RACE reads through MiXCR, one entry per CDR3 protein. The sample has 800,000 to 1,300,000 distinct CDR3 sequences, 20% to 25% seen once. The data also belong to a second study, concerning T cells of mothers and their children.

Source material: blood. All receptors derive from a girl aged 2 to 10 in good health.

The genes are TRBV29-1 and TRBJ1-2, with D unresolved. The CDR3 has 12 residues. V was trimmed by 7 bases and J by 6 bases, leaving 15 bases between them. Germline-derived CDR1 and CDR2 are SQVTM and ANQGSEA. The CDR3 coding sequence is TGCAGCGCTGTGTACCTGGTGGATGGCTACACCTTC. Protein: CSAVYLVDGYTF.

This clonotype was picked up a small number of times. V is TRBV7-8 and J is TRBJ2-5; D remains ambiguous. Germline V lookup: CDR1 SGHVS, CDR2 FQNEAQ. CDR3 length: 14 residues. V was pared by 5 bases and J by 3 bases, with 13 bases between. The CDR3 nucleotides are TGTGCCAGCAGCCCCGAGGCTAGTGAAGAGACCCAGTACTTC. Translated, it gives CASSPEASEETQYF.

The CDR3 region is CASSTGQGWNNEQFF. As DNA, the CDR3 is TGTGCCAGCAGTACCGGACAGGGTTGGAACAATGAGCAGTTCTTC. V usage is TRBV12-3 or TRBV12-4 and J usage is TRBJ2-1; 8 bases align to TRBD1. V dropped 5 bases and J dropped 5; count of bases not matched to a gene: 8. The CDR3 loop spans 15 amino acids.

This chain uses TRBV7-2 with TRBJ2-3, with TRBD2 matching 9 bases. The junction had 14 bases not matched to a gene; V was cut back by 5 bases and J by 5 bases. The CDR3 loop spans 17 amino acids. CDR1 SGHTA and CDR2 FQGNSA come from the germline V gene. The CDR3 loop reads CASSQEVSGGPRDTQYF. The CDR3 bases are TGTGCCAGCAGCCAAGAAGTTAGCGGGGGCCCCCGAGATACGCAGTATTTT.

The chain has TRBV13 and TRBJ2-3; tentative D call: TRBD1 (5 bases). The V gene's germline CDR1 is PRHDT and CDR2 FYEKMQ (reference sequence). The CDR3 extends over 16 amino acids. V was clipped by 3 bases and J by 0 bases, with 13 bases between them. This chain's CDR3 is CASSFGAYSSTDTQYF. The CDR3 coding sequence is TGTGCCAGCAGCTTTGGGGCCTATTCTAGCACAGATACGCAGTATTTT.

This clonotype came up a few times. The CDR3 protein is CASSQGDGGDHTDTQYF. For the CDR3, the DNA is TGTGCCAGCAGCCAAGGCGATGGCGGGGACCACACAGATACGCAGTATTTT. V and J are TRBV4-2 and TRBJ2-3; possibly TRBD2 for D (6 bases). The CDR3 covers 17 residues. V was cut by 1 base and J by 2 bases, with 16 bases left in between. Germline V gives CDR1 LGHNA, CDR2 YNFKEQ.

V usage is TRBV20-1 and J usage is TRBJ2-4, with 9 bases aligning to TRBD1. The CDR3 has 15 residues. V lost 4 bases to trimming and J lost 1 base; unmatched junction nucleotides: 5. The germline gives CDR1 DFQATT, CDR2 SNEGSKA (reference sequence). The CDR3 bases are TGCAGTGCTAACGACAGGGGGAGGGCCAAAAACATTCAGTACTTC. Amino acids: CSANDRGRAKNIQYF.

This clonotype was recorded a few times. A read error may account for a junction end that differs from germline. This rearrangement joins TRBV6-5 to TRBJ1-2; D not certain. This CDR3 is built from 12 residues. CDR1 MNHEY and CDR2 SVGAGI come from the germline V gene. The CDR3 reads CATSTGGGGYPF. DNA of the CDR3: TGTGCCACTTCGACGGGCGGCGGCGGCTACCCCTTC.

The gene calls are TRBV2 and TRBJ1-6; D uncertain. Trimming took 7 bases from V and 6 from J, leaving 10 bases between them. Germline V CDR1 and CDR2: SNHLY, FYNNEI. CDR3 size: 13 residues. CDR3 DNA sequence: TGTGCCAGCACTACGGGAACTAATTCACCCCTCCACTTT. This encodes CASTTGTNSPLHF.

The chain has TRBV20-1 and TRBJ2-7; D is unclear. Per germline, CDR1 DFQATT and CDR2 SNEGSKA (reference sequence). The V gene lost 7 bases and the J gene lost 1 base, with 11 bases spanning the gap. There are 12 residues in the CDR3. The chain's CDR3 is CSVQARSYEQYF. The CDR3 bases are TGCAGTGTCCAAGCTAGATCCTACGAGCAGTACTTC.

The chain recombines TRBV7-2 with TRBJ1-2, with 8 bases identical to TRBD1. The CDR3 has 17 residues. Germline V gene sequence: CDR1 SGHTA, CDR2 FQGNSA. V was pared by 5 bases and J by 2 bases, with 13 bases of the junction left unmatched. The CDR3 reads CASSPQPMGTGNYGYTF. The CDR3 DNA reads TGTGCCAGCAGCCCACAACCGATGGGGACAGGAAACTATGGCTACACCTTC.

The table lists this clonotype with a few counts. The chain links TRBV29-1 to TRBJ2-7; possibly TRBD2 for D (6 bases). Germline-derived CDR1 and CDR2 are SQVTM and ANQGSEA. V was trimmed by 6 bases and J by 3 bases, leaving 12 bases between them. The CDR3 length is 12 residues. The CDR3 coding sequence is TGCAGCGTCTTTCGGGGGAGCTACGAGCAGTACTTC. This sequence encodes CSVFRGSYEQYF.

This clonotype was seen a handful of times. This CDR3 is CSYTTGDYNEQFF. DNA for the CDR3: TGCAGCTACACGACAGGGGACTACAATGAGCAGTTCTTC. The rearrangement uses TRBV29-1 and TRBJ2-1, with 8 bases identical to TRBD1. Germline V gene data show CDR1 as SQVTM and CDR2 as ANQGSEA. This CDR3 region has 13 residues. After removal of 8 bases from V and 3 bases from J, the junction contained 6 bases not matched to a gene.

Details on this clonotype: A junction end diverges from the germline sequence, so it may reflect a read error. This chain connects TRBV11-2 to TRBJ2-7; tentative D call: TRBD1 (6 bases). Looked up from germline, CDR1 is SGHAT and CDR2 is FQNNGV. The CDR3 contains 14 residues. Here the CDR3 DNA reads TGTGCCAGCAGCTCGGTCCAGGGGACATACGGGCAGTACTTC. Protein product: CASSSVQGTYGQYF.